This record looks at one TCR beta chain sequence and its context. Its antigen is not identified. These data belong to a study of Tregs in tolerant kidney transplant recipients. The wider study: Sorting of CD4+CD25+CD127- cells followed roughly 3-day belatacept mixed lymphocyte reactions, sometimes with roughly five-day graft donor restimulation.

The method was immunoSEQ multiplex PCR; TCRdb's version includes in-frame clones alone and lacks a portion of them. The repertoire holds approximately 45,000 clones, with 95% as singletons. This CDR3 is 13 amino acids long. The germline V gene encodes CDR1 SGHTA and CDR2 FQGTGA. Deletions cut 0 bases from V and 14 bases from J, with 11 bases between. The V gene is TRBV7-3, the J gene TRBJ1-6; D gene ambiguous. This receptor was taken from a human donor in good health. The sample was Tregs from blood cultured with allogeneic cells. The CDR3 sequence is CASSLTAASALHF. CDR3 nucleotides: TGTGCCAGCAGCTTAACGGCCGCATCGGCCCTCCACTTT.